What follows describes a single T cell receptor (beta chain). The target of this receptor is not known. Base qualities are not recorded, but no much larger clone differs from it by a single base. Donors were healthy HIV-negative adults with no recently reported acute infections or vaccinations. Every donor was a Caucasian adult living in Nashville, Tennessee, USA. For unsorted samples, tens of millions of PBMCs were counted and genomic DNA was extracted with the QIAamp DNA Blood Mini kit. After blood collection by leukapheresis, PBMCs were isolated using Ficoll-Histopaque density gradient centrifugation and then cryopreserved in the vapor phase of liquid nitrogen. This specimen comes from a study of shared clonotypes between healthy human individuals (dated by TCRdb to 2019 to 2021). Regarding the complete study: A couple of women and three men aged 18 to 49 years were included in the cohort. Blood TCR repertoires of five healthy adults were deeply sequenced to estimate repertoire size and the extent of clonotype sharing between individuals. Libraries were prepared and TCR repertoires were sequenced by different laboratories using diverse techniques, in order to increase sequencing depth and limit assay-specific biases. Per donor, leukapheresis produced somewhere between about 0.9 and 9.5 billion PBMCs. The full study reports these points: Only blood was sampled, and tissue TCR repertoires likely differ from those in blood. Pairwise subsampling indicated that sequencing depth was expected to affect the degree of clonotype sharing among donors. Because the study included a small number of donors, the genetic and exposure-history diversity represented was limited.

CDR1 and CDR2 are read off the germline V gene as SGHTA and FQGNSA. Its CDR3 holds 14 amino acids, cysteine through phenylalanine. Of all the DNA, just the CDR3 is kept, 42 bases in frame from base 1. Trimming costs V 1 base and J 2 bases, and their ends lie 6 bases apart. Using the deep immunoSEQ assay, TCR CDR3 regions were amplified from genomic DNA by multiplex PCR. Extracted genomic DNA from each cell subset was spread evenly across all wells of several immunoSEQ 96-well plates, with each plate serving as a replicate. For unsorted PBMC, around 310 ng of genomic DNA, equivalent to around 30,000 T cell genomes, went into each replicate PCR. Ten immunoSEQ deep assay plates were used to sequence unsorted PBMC genomic DNA. The purified libraries were quantified using a Qubit 3.0 fluorometer, sized with a Bioanalyzer 2100, and then quantified again using the KAPA Library Quantification kit. Every immunoSEQ 96-well plate was sequenced on a separate single-read 150-cycle Illumina NextSeq 550 flow cell. The study's processing was this. Because the immunoSEQ output included only junctional sequences and no quality scores, the filtering could not be the same as the filtering used for full-length reads. To assign V/J genes and CDR3, sequences were annotated using PyIR, a Python wrapper for IgBLAST v1.9, with IMGT germline references. Reads with weak V/J assignments (E-value above 1e-6), missing CDR3, stop codons, out-of-frame junctions, or ambiguous translated residues were removed. V3J clonotypes were defined as sequences sharing the same inferred V gene, J gene, and CDR3 amino acid sequence. Percentage overlap between repertoires was calculated by dividing the number of shared unique clonotypes by the size of the smaller repertoire. Repertoire richness was assessed with RTK rarefaction, the Chao1 estimator, and Recon v2.1 estimates of unobserved clonotypes. Imported from immuneACCESS, the table was reduced by TCRdb to in-frame sequences with V and J called. These copies leave out some clones; in studies compared against another copy, an unresolved V gene accounts for under half, and the cause of the remainder is not known. Clone size and V and J calls were adopted from that table, with D and trimming inferred from the DNA. The sample includes some 500,000 clones, with 79% observed a single time. Of the sample, about 12% falls within the top ten clones.

Recombination connected TRBV7-2 to TRBJ2-1; a weak D assignment points to TRBD1 (6 bases agree). Sequenced sample: PBMCs. The receptor was isolated from a woman between 40 and 50 years old in good health. Some clones in this sample may be carry-over from other donors' samples. This receptor has the CDR3 CASSLDRAYNEQFF. The DNA reads TGTGCCAGCAGCTTAGACAGGGCCTACAATGAGCAGTTCTTC.